Listed here are 8 T cell receptor beta chains from one sample, sequenced in a study of regulatory T cells in long-lasting Graves disease. CDR3 regions were amplified by Arm-PCR using iRepertoire HTBI primers to build TCR beta libraries. TCRdb called the multiplex PCR reads again in MiXCR, with one record for every CDR3 protein. In the table there are hundreds of thousands of distinct CDR3 sequences, over 15% of which are singletons. Noted time point: newly diagnosed GD, antithyroid drugs for less than 3 months. After RNA was extracted from PBMCs, the TCR library was made from it. The source was peripheral blood mononuclear cells (PBMCs), collected at new diagnosis, from a patient treated with antithyroid drugs. These receptor sequences come from a female donor with Graves disease.

Regarding this clonotype: Just one base apart from a much larger clone, this may be a read error. The rearrangement uses TRBV10-3 and TRBJ2-5, with 8 bases that match TRBD2. From germline, CDR1 is ENHRY and CDR2 SYGVKD. This CDR3 comprises 13 residues. CDR3 DNA: TGTGCCGTCAGTGCGGGAGGAAAAGAGACCCAGTACTTC. Amino acids: CAVSAGGKETQYF.

This clonotype was seen a single time. A far larger clone differs by one base, so this is likely a read error. CDR3 amino acids: CASSQGHPHSQETQYF. The CDR3 DNA follows: TGTGCCAGCAGCCAGGGGCACCCCCATTCCCAAGAGACCCAGTACTTC. The chain employs TRBV12-3 or TRBV12-4 and TRBJ2-7; D might be TRBD1 (6 bases). The DNA end favors TRBJ2-5, so the J call may be wrong. The CDR3 is 16 amino acids.

This clonotype was detected many times. This chain uses TRBV29-1 with TRBJ1-1; D gene unclear. From germline, CDR1 is SQVTM and CDR2 ANQGSEA. This CDR3 has 13 residues. Trimming pared 3 bases from V and 2 bases from J, leaving 10 bases between. The CDR3 DNA is TGCAGCGTTGAGTTTGGGGATAACACTGAAGCTTTCTTT. It translates to CSVEFGDNTEAFF.

This clonotype was counted ten times or more. V usage is TRBV7-9 and J usage is TRBJ2-7; D may match TRBD1 or TRBD2 (5 bases each). V lost 4 bases and J lost 0, with 19 bases in between. The CDR3 sequence is 17 residues long. Germline loops: CDR1 SEHNR, CDR2 FQNEAQ (reference sequence). The DNA for the CDR3 is TGTGCCAGCAGCTCGATAGGGACGGCCTCGTCCTCCTACGAGCAGTACTTC. It is translated as CASSSIGTASSSYEQYF.

This clonotype was observed at least ten times. The chain is built from TRBV6-2 or TRBV6-3 and TRBJ2-3, with D possibly being TRBD1 or TRBD2 (5 bases each). V was trimmed by 4 bases and J by 5 bases, leaving 7 bases between them. The CDR3 totals 12 residues. Germline V gene data show CDR1 as MNHEY and CDR2 as SVGEGT. CDR3 nucleotides: TGTGCCAGCAGTTGGGACGGAGATACGCAGTATTTT. Its translation is CASSWDGDTQYF.

Comments on this clonotype: This may come from a read error, since a much larger clone is one base off. This chain joins TRBV7-2 and TRBJ1-1; D might be TRBD1 (6 bases). Germline V gives CDR1 SGHTA, CDR2 FQGNSA. The CDR3 consists of 15 residues. In nucleotides, the CDR3 is TGTGCCGGCAGCCCGGGGGCCGGGAGGAACACTGAAGCTTTCTTT. It encodes CAGSPGAGRNTEAFF.

This clonotype has ten or more counts. The chain employs TRBV20-1 and TRBJ2-3; 10 bases are shared with TRBD1. This CDR3 region has 13 residues. CDR1 DFQATT and CDR2 SNEGSKA come from the germline V gene (reference sequence). V dropped 6 bases and J dropped 4; count of bases not matched to a gene: 4. In DNA, the CDR3 is TGCAGTGCCGGACAGGGGGGGCCAGATACGCAGTATTTT. Encoded protein: CSAGQGGPDTQYF.

V and J are TRBV27 and TRBJ2-2; TRBD2 matches 7 bases. The CDR3 loop spans 18 amino acids. From germline, CDR1 is MNHEY and CDR2 SMNVEV (reference sequence). After removal of 5 bases from V and 1 base from J, the junction contained 13 bases not matched to a gene. CDR3 sequence: CASSPWTSQKLNTGELFF. In DNA form, the CDR3 reads TGTGCCAGCAGTCCCTGGACTAGTCAGAAATTGAACACCGGGGAGCTGTTTTTT.